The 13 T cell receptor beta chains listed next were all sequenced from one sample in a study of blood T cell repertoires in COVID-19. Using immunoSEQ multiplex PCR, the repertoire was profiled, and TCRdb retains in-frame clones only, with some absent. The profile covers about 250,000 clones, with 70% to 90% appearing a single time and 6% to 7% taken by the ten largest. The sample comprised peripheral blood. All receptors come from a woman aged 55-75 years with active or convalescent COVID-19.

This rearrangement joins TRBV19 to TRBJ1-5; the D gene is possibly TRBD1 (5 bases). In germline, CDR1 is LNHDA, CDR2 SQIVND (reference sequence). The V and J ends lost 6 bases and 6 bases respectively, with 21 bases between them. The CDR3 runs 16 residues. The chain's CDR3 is CASRPWDGGNGQPQHF. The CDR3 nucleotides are TGTGCCAGTAGGCCATGGGACGGGGGGAATGGTCAGCCCCAGCATTTT.

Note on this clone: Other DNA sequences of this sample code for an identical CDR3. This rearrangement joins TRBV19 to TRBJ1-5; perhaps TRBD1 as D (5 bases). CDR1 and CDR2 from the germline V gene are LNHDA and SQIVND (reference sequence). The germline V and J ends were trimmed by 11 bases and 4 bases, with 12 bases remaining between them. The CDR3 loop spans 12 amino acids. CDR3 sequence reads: CASSGSNQPQHF. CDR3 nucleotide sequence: TGTGCCTCCTCAGGGTCTAATCAGCCCCAGCATTTT.

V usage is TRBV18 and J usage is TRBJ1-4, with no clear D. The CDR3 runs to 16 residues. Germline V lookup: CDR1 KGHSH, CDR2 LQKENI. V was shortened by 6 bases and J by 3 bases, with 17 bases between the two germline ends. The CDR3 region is CASSLTPGFANEKLFF. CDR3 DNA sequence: TGTGCCAGCTCTCTAACTCCGGGTTTTGCTAATGAAAAACTGTTTTTT. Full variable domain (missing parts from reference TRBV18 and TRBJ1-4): NAGVMQNPRHLVRRRGQEARLRCSPMKGHSHVYWYRQLPEEGLKFMVYLQKENIIDESGMPKERFSAEFPKEGPSILRIQQVVRGDSAAYFCASSLTPGFANEKLFFGSGTQLSVL.

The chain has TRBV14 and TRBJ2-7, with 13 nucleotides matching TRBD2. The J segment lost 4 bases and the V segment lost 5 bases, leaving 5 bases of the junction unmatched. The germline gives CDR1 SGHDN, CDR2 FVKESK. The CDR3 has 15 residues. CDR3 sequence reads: CASSRTSGRPYEQYF. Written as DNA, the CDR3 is TGTGCCAGCAGCAGGACTAGCGGGAGACCATACGAGCAGTACTTC.

CDR3 nucleotides: TGTGCCAGCAGCCGGGGACAGATCTCTGGAAACACCATATATTTT. It is translated as CASSRGQISGNTIYF. The chain is built from TRBV6-5 and TRBJ1-3, with TRBD1 matching 7 bases. The CDR3 contains 15 residues. Looked up from germline, CDR1 is MNHEY and CDR2 is SVGAGI. The trim removed 6 bases at V and 0 bases at J, leaving 5 bases unmatched.

The CDR3 DNA sequence: TGTGCCAGCAGCCGGGACAGAACATCCTACGAGCAGTACTTC. Protein: CASSRDRTSYEQYF. The chain carries TRBV11-2 and TRBJ2-7, with 7 positions matching TRBD1. CDR3 length: 14 residues. CDR1 and CDR2 from the germline V gene are SGHAT and FQNNGV. The V and J ends lost 5 bases and 1 base, in that order; junction bases with no gene match: 5. The full variable domain, rest sourced from reference TRBV11-2 and TRBJ2-7, is EAGVAQSPRYKIIEKRQSVAFWCNPISGHATLYWYQQILGQGPKLLIQFQNNGVVDDSQLPKDRFSAERLKGVDSTLKIQPAKLEDSAVYLCASSRDRTSYEQYFGPGTRLTVT.

The CDR3 DNA reads as TGTGCCAGTAGTATTCGGGGAGGGGGCGAGCAGTACGTC. Encoded protein: CASSIRGGGEQYV. The V and J genes are TRBV19 and TRBJ2-7; D might be TRBD2 (7 bases). CDR1 LNHDA and CDR2 SQIVND come from the germline V gene (reference sequence). Trimming took off 3 bases at V and 6 bases at J, with 12 bases between the two ends. This CDR3 has 13 amino acids.

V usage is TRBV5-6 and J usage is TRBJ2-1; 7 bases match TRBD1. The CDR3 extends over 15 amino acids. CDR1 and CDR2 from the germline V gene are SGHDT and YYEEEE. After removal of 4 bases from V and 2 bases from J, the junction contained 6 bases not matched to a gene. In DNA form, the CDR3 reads TGTGCCAGCAGCCCAGACAGGGCTCCCTACAATGAGCAGTTCTTC. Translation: CASSPDRAPYNEQFF.

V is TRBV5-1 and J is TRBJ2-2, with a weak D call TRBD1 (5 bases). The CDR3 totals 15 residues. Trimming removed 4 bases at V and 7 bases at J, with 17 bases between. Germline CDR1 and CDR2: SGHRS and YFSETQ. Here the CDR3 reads CASSPGTTRGGELFF. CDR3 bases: TGCGCCAGCAGCCCCGGCACCACAAGGGGCGGGGAGCTGTTTTTT.

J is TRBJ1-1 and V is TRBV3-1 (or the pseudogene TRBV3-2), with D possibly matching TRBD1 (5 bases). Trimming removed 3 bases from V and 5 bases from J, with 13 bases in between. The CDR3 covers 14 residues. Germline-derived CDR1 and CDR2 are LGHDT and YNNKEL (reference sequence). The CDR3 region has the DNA TGTGCCAGCAGCCACACTCAGGGCTGGACTGAAGCTTTCTTT. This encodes CASSHTQGWTEAFF.

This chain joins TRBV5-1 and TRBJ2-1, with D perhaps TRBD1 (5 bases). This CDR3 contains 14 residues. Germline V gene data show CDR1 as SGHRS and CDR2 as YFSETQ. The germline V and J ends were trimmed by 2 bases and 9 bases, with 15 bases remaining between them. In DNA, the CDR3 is TGCGCCAGCAGCTTTCAGGGATCGTATAGTGAGCAGTTCTTC. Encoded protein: CASSFQGSYSEQFF. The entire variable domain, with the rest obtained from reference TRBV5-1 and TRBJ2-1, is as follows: KAGVTQTPRYLIKTRGQQVTLSCSPISGHRSVSWYQQTPGQGLQFLFEYFSETQRNKGNFPGRFSGRQFSNSRSEMNVSTLELGDSALYLCASSFQGSYSEQFFGPGTRLTVL.

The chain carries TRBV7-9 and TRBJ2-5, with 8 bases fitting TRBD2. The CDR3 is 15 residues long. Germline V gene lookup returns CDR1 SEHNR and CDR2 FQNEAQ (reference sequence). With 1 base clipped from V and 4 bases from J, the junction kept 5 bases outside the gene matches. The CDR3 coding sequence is TGTGCCAGCAGCTTAGGCCTAGCGGGTGTAGAGACCCAGTACTTC. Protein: CASSLGLAGVETQYF.

The CDR3 DNA reads as TGTGCCAGCAGTCCCGGTGGAACAGGGGGTCTTGGGGCCAACGTCCTGACTTTC. Protein: CASSPGGTGGLGANVLTF. The gene calls are TRBV28 and TRBJ2-6; 8 bases map to TRBD1. Germline V gives CDR1 MDHEN, CDR2 SYDVKM. The junction had 12 bases not matched to a gene; V was cut back by 5 bases and J by 3 bases. There are 18 residues in the CDR3.